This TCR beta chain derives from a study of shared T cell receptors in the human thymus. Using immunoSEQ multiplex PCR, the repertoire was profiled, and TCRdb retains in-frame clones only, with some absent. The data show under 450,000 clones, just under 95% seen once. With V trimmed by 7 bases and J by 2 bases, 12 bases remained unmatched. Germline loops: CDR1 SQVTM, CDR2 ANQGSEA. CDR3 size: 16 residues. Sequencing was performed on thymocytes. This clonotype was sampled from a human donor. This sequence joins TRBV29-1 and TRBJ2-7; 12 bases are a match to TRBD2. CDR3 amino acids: CSANQSLAGGPYEQYF. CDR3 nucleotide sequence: TGCAGCGCCAACCAGTCCCTAGCGGGAGGGCCCTACGAGCAGTACTTC.